This TCR beta chain stems from a study of siplizumab effects on memory and regulatory T cells. Sequenced by immunoSEQ multiplex PCR; TCRdb stores in-frame clones only, minus some. The sample has around 120,000 clones, approximately 94% seen once. In germline, CDR1 is SNHLY, CDR2 FYNNEI. Trimming took 8 bases from V and 5 from J, leaving 15 bases between them. The CDR3 is made up of 13 amino acids. Points from the study as a whole: Of the alloreactive clones, only a minor fraction mapped to unstimulated subsets. The authors could not assign a naive or memory phenotype to roughly 75-95% of proliferating CD4+ or CD8+ clones.

This clone has just one count. Its antigen is unknown. This TCR was recovered from a human donor in good health. The chain links TRBV2 to TRBJ2-5; D perhaps matches TRBD1 (7 bases). Sequencing input: non-Treg CD4+ T cells sorted from blood. CDR3 in DNA: TGTGCCAGCGGAGGGACAGCCGGGGAGACCCAGTACTTC. Translation gives CASGGTAGETQYF.